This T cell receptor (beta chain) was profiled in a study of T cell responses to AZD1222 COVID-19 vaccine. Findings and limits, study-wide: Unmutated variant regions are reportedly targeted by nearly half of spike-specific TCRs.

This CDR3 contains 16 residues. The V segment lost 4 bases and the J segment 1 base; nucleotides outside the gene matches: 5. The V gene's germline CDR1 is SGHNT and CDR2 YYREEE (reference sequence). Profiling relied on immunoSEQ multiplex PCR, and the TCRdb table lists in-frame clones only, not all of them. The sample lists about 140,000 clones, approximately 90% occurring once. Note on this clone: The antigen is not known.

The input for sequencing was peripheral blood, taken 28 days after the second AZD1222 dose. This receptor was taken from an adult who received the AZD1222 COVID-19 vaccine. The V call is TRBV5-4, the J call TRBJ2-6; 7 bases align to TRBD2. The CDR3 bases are TGTGCCAGCAGCGCCCTCGGGGGGTCTGGGGCCAACGTCCTGACTTTC. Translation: CASSALGGSGANVLTF.